The rows below give T cell receptor beta chains drawn from one sample of a study of T cells after yellow fever vaccination. TCRdb redid the calling of the 5' RACE reads with MiXCR, one entry per CDR3 protein. The sample consists of 230,000 or so distinct CDR3 sequences, approximately 3.6% of them appearing once. The material was PBMCs, obtained 15 days after the yellow fever booster vaccination. These receptors all stem from a man aged 18 to 30 who received the YFV17D yellow fever vaccine. Each CDR3 is given with its conserved first and last residue. The order of the fields is clone size, D gene, V gene, J gene, CDR3 protein, CDR3 DNA. The D gene is left open where the match is weak. Rows may omit the clone size; those that give it use once, few, many or a size class.

many,NA,TRBV20-1,TRBJ1-6,CSAKRSAVDSPLHF,TGCAGTGCTAAGAGATCGGCAGTAGATTCACCCCTCCACTTT
many,TRBD2,TRBV3-1,TRBJ2-5,CASSAALAGGKETQYF,TGTGCCAGCAGCGCCGCTTTAGCGGGGGGGAAAGAGACCCAGTACTTC
many,NA,TRBV7-6,TRBJ2-7,CASSPGTEPYEQYF,TGTGCCAGCAGCCCCGGGACTGAACCCTACGAGCAGTACTTC
many,TRBD1,TRBV19,TRBJ2-1,CASKLPGGSYNEQFF,TGTGCCAGCAAGCTCCCAGGGGGCTCCTACAATGAGCAGTTCTTC
NA,NA,TRBV29-1,TRBJ1-6,CSVRTGGINSPLHF,TGCAGCGTCCGAACCGGGGGTATTAATTCACCCCTCCACTTT
many,NA,TRBV5-1,TRBJ1-1,CASSLLGGDEAFF,TGCGCCAGCAGCTTGCTTGGGGGTGATGAAGCTTTCTTT
many,NA,TRBV11-3,TRBJ2-2,CASSLDNTGVGELFF,TGTGCCAGCAGCTTAGATAACACCGGAGTCGGGGAGCTGTTTTTT
many,NA,TRBV20-1,TRBJ1-5,CSASGGVNQPQHF,TGCAGTGCTAGTGGGGGAGTGAATCAGCCCCAGCATTTT
many,NA,TRBV12-3/TRBV12-4,TRBJ2-7,CASSLARDEQYF,TGTGCCAGCAGTTTAGCGAGGGACGAGCAGTACTTC
many,TRBD1,TRBV5-1,TRBJ1-2,CASRTDRVRYGYTF,TGCGCCAGCAGAACGGACAGGGTGAGGTATGGCTACACCTTC
many,TRBD1,TRBV5-1,TRBJ2-5,CASSFSHRGQETQYF,TGCGCCAGCAGCTTTTCGCACAGGGGGCAAGAGACCCAGTACTTC
many,NA,TRBV4-1,TRBJ1-1,CASSQESGVNTEAFF,TGCGCCAGCAGCCAAGAGTCGGGGGTTAACACTGAAGCTTTCTTT
NA,TRBD1,TRBV29-1,TRBJ2-7,CSVRQGEAYEQYF,TGCAGCGTTAGACAGGGGGAGGCCTACGAGCAGTACTTC
many,TRBD2,TRBV5-5,TRBJ2-4,CASSFTVREGIQYF,TGTGCCAGCAGCTTTACAGTCAGGGAGGGCATTCAGTACTTC
many,TRBD1,TRBV20-1,TRBJ2-3,CSAEQGDTQYF,TGCAGTGCGGAACAGGGGGATACGCAGTATTTT
few,NA,TRBV6-2/TRBV6-3,TRBJ1-2,CASRNVLRWNGYTF,TGTGCCAGCAGAAACGTATTAAGGTGGAATGGCTACACCTTC
many,TRBD1,TRBV2,TRBJ1-3,CASSDPRGLWGNTIYF,TGTGCCAGCAGTGACCCCAGGGGGCTATGGGGAAACACCATATATTTT
few,NA,TRBV2,TRBJ2-1,CASSEEQQGSNEQFF,TGTGCCAGCAGTGAAGAGCAACAAGGCAGTAATGAGCAGTTCTTC
NA,NA,TRBV4-2,TRBJ1-5,CASSWRGSSNQPQHF,TGTGCCAGCAGCTGGAGGGGGTCAAGCAATCAGCCCCAGCATTTT
many,TRBD2,TRBV5-1,TRBJ2-7,CASRLAGGANEQYF,TGCGCCAGCAGGTTGGCGGGGGGGGCCAACGAGCAGTACTTC
many,NA,TRBV18,TRBJ2-5,CASSPSRSKGKETQYF,TGTGCCAGCTCACCGAGCAGGTCGAAGGGCAAAGAGACCCAGTACTTC
NA,NA,TRBV20-1,TRBJ2-6,CSASGGSSSGANVLTF,TGCAGTGCTAGCGGCGGGTCGAGCTCTGGGGCCAACGTCCTGACTTTC
many,NA,TRBV25-1,TRBJ2-7,CASSELEAYEQYF,TGTGCCAGCAGTGAACTGGAGGCCTACGAGCAGTACTTC
many,NA,TRBV12-3/TRBV12-4,TRBJ1-6,CASSSTINSPLHF,TGTGCCAGCAGTTCAACAATTAATTCACCCCTCCACTTT
many,NA,TRBV10-3,TRBJ1-2,CAISEGQSNYGYTF,TGTGCCATCAGTGAAGGACAGTCTAACTATGGCTACACCTTC
many,TRBD2,TRBV4-1,TRBJ2-7,CASSPLAGLYEQYF,TGCGCCAGCAGCCCCCTAGCGGGCCTCTACGAGCAGTACTTC
many,TRBD1,TRBV9,TRBJ2-7,CASSPQGDNYEQYF,TGTGCCAGCAGCCCCCAGGGGGACAACTACGAGCAGTACTTC
many,TRBD1,TRBV20-1,TRBJ1-6,CSAVTGNNSPLHF,TGCAGTGCTGTGACAGGGAATAATTCACCCCTCCACTTT
many,TRBD2,TRBV11-1,TRBJ2-1,CASSPGTRRSQQFF,TGTGCCAGCAGCCCCGGGACTAGGAGGTCCCAGCAGTTCTTC
many,TRBD1,TRBV4-1,TRBJ2-7,CASSQEVGTGGSYEQYF,TGCGCCAGCAGCCAAGAAGTGGGGACAGGGGGCTCCTACGAGCAGTACTTC
many,NA,TRBV6-6,TRBJ1-2,CASSYMVAGYGYTF,TGTGCCAGCAGTTACATGGTTGCAGGGTATGGCTACACCTTC
many,NA,TRBV7-6,TRBJ2-1,CASSLARPGTNYNEQFF,TGTGCCAGCAGCTTAGCGAGGCCCGGGACAAACTACAATGAGCAGTTCTTC
many,NA,TRBV28,TRBJ1-6,CASNPLRTLYNSPLHF,TGTGCCAGTAACCCTCTTCGGACCCTGTATAATTCACCCCTCCACTTT
many,NA,TRBV7-6,TRBJ2-1,CASSLAGANEQFF,TGTGCCAGCAGCTTAGCGGGGGCCAATGAGCAGTTCTTC
many,NA,TRBV5-1,TRBJ2-7,CASTYGQSYEQYF,TGCGCCAGCACATATGGACAGAGCTACGAGCAGTACTTC
many,NA,TRBV6-6,TRBJ2-1,CASSYSIASGPSYNEQFF,TGTGCCAGCAGTTACTCGATTGCGTCGGGGCCCTCCTACAATGAGCAGTTCTTC
many,NA,TRBV12-5,TRBJ1-3,CASGLLSSGNTIYF,TGTGCTAGTGGTTTGCTCAGCTCTGGAAACACCATATATTTT
few,NA,TRBV5-4,TRBJ1-1,CASSLEFGENTEAFF,TGTGCCAGCAGCTTGGAATTCGGAGAAAACACTGAAGCTTTCTTT
many,NA,TRBV7-6,TRBJ2-3,CASSLPRGRATTDTQYF,TGTGCCAGCAGCTTACCGCGGGGGCGGGCCACGACGGATACGCAGTATTTT
many,TRBD2,TRBV5-1,TRBJ2-3,CASDLGLAGGEAGSYF,TGCGCCAGCGACCTAGGACTAGCGGGTGGAGAAGCCGGTTCGTATTTT
many,NA,TRBV19,TRBJ1-1,CATTGFAEAFF,TGTGCCACGACAGGTTTCGCTGAAGCTTTCTTT
many,NA,TRBV19,TRBJ2-5,CASSPRSVQETQYF,TGTGCCAGTAGTCCCAGGAGCGTGCAAGAGACCCAGTACTTC
many,NA,TRBV29-1,TRBJ2-7,CSFNTDGAYEQYF,TGCAGCTTCAACACCGACGGGGCCTACGAGCAGTACTTC
many,NA,TRBV20-1,TRBJ1-1,CSARESRYTEAFF,TGCAGTGCTAGGGAATCCCGGTACACTGAAGCTTTCTTT
many,TRBD1,TRBV29-1,TRBJ1-1,CSVRLTGGPGTEAFF,TGCAGCGTACGATTGACAGGGGGCCCGGGCACTGAAGCTTTCTTT
many,NA,TRBV7-6,TRBJ1-3,CASSLFSRNTIYF,TGTGCCAGCAGCTTATTTTCCCGGAACACCATATATTTT
many,NA,TRBV5-1,TRBJ2-3,CASSATPQYTDTQYF,TGCGCCAGCAGCGCGACCCCCCAGTATACAGATACGCAGTATTTT
many,NA,TRBV7-7,TRBJ2-5,CASTPDSQETQYF,TGTGCCAGCACCCCAGACAGTCAAGAGACCCAGTACTTC
many,TRBD1,TRBV5-1,TRBJ1-2,CASSSRQGALAGGYTF,TGCGCCAGCAGTTCCCGACAGGGCGCCCTCGCCGGTGGCTACACCTTC
many,TRBD2,TRBV5-8,TRBJ2-2,CASRRGGAGELFF,TGTGCCAGCAGACGCGGGGGTGCCGGGGAGCTGTTTTTT
many,NA,TRBV12-3/TRBV12-4,TRBJ2-1,CAAEVRGDEQFF,TGTGCCGCCGAGGTCCGAGGTGATGAGCAGTTCTTC
many,NA,TRBV9,TRBJ1-1,CASSVGNPNTEAFF,TGTGCCAGCAGCGTAGGGAACCCGAACACTGAAGCTTTCTTT
many,NA,TRBV18,TRBJ2-3,CASSGTAGTDTQYF,TGTGCCAGCTCAGGGACGGCTGGCACAGATACGCAGTATTTT
many,NA,TRBV3-1,TRBJ2-3,CASSQDGWRGRTDTQYF,TGTGCCAGCAGCCAAGATGGTTGGCGGGGGCGCACAGATACGCAGTATTTT
many,NA,TRBV7-9,TRBJ1-4,CAAARAGIATNEKLFF,TGTGCCGCCGCACGGGCGGGGATTGCAACTAATGAAAAACTGTTTTTT
many,NA,TRBV28,TRBJ1-4,CASSLMPGSGSEVEKLFF,TGTGCCAGCAGTCTCATGCCGGGATCCGGGAGTGAGGTTGAAAAACTGTTTTTT
many,TRBD1,TRBV20-1,TRBJ1-2,CSAPTGSYGYTF,TGCAGTGCCCCGACAGGGAGTTATGGCTACACCTTC